A single T cell receptor (beta chain) is shown here with its context. The sample originates from a study of T cell responses to AZD1222 COVID-19 vaccine. CDR3 length: 17 residues. Germline values: CDR1 KGHDR, CDR2 SFDVKD. Trimming at V came to 2 bases and at J to 6 bases, leaving 10 bases not matched to a gene. Using immunoSEQ multiplex PCR, the repertoire was profiled, and TCRdb retains in-frame clones only, with some absent. Among about 120,000 clones listed, 91% were seen once. This TCR came from an adult in good health. Sequencing was performed on peripheral blood, taken on day 0 of AZD1222 vaccination. The chain joins TRBV24-1 to TRBJ2-7, with 12 bases aligning to TRBD2. The CDR3 region has the DNA TGTGCCACCAGTGATTCGACAACTAGCGGGAGGTTCGTCGAGCAGTACTTC. This translates into CATSDSTTSGRFVEQYF.